The 18 T cell receptor beta chains listed next were all sequenced from one sample in a study of blood T cell repertoires in COVID-19. Some clones are missing from TCRdb's copy, which holds only in-frame ones; the method was immunoSEQ multiplex PCR. The sample holds approximately 140,000 clones, about 90% seen once. Sequenced input: peripheral blood. The receptor source for this set is a man at least 80 years old with acute or convalescent COVID-19.

This chain uses TRBV6-5 with TRBJ1-1; TRBD1 is a possible D gene (5 bases). This CDR3 has 14 amino acids. Per germline, CDR1 MNHEY and CDR2 SVGAGI. The V gene lost 3 bases and the J gene lost 1 base, with 9 bases spanning the gap. The CDR3 bases are TGTGCCAGCAGTTATACCGGGGGGAACACTGAAGCTTTCTTT. Protein: CASSYTGGNTEAFF.

This clone was counted once. The V call is TRBV10-2, the J call TRBJ2-2; D call uncertain. The V and J ends lost 5 bases and 4 bases respectively, with 8 bases between them. The germline V gene has CDR1 WSHSY and CDR2 SAAADI. The CDR3 runs to 13 residues. The CDR3 is CASSLVGTGELFF. CDR3 bases: TGCGCCAGCAGTCTAGTAGGCACCGGGGAGCTGTTTTTT.

V usage is TRBV19 and J usage is TRBJ2-5; perhaps TRBD2 as D (6 bases). V was clipped by 8 bases and J by 5 bases, with 12 bases between them. The germline V gene encodes CDR1 LNHDA and CDR2 SQIVND (reference sequence). The CDR3 length is 12 residues. CDR3 nucleotides: TGTGCCAGTGCGGGACGGATGGAGACCCAGTACTTC. Its translation: CASAGRMETQYF.

The chain recombines TRBV6-5 with TRBJ2-1, with D perhaps TRBD2 (6 bases). V was shortened by 6 bases and J by 6 bases, with 12 bases between the two germline ends. The CDR3 spans 13 residues. From germline, CDR1 is MNHEY and CDR2 SVGAGI. The CDR3 reads CASSPGGINEQFF. The CDR3 DNA reads TGTGCCAGCAGCCCCGGCGGGATCAATGAGCAGTTCTTC.

The chain carries TRBV4-2 and TRBJ2-4; weak D call: TRBD2 (5 bases). This CDR3 comprises 15 residues. V gave up 0 bases and J gave up 9 bases, with 15 bases separating them. Germline V CDR1 and CDR2: LGHNA, YNFKEQ. CDR3 residues: CASSQDGRAGGIQYF. The CDR3 DNA sequence: TGTGCCAGCAGCCAAGATGGGCGGGCGGGTGGCATTCAGTACTTC.

The chain is built from TRBV18 and TRBJ1-1; TRBD1 matches 7 bases. The CDR3 totals 13 residues. CDR1 is KGHSH, CDR2 LQKENI, per germline. The J segment lost 8 bases and the V segment lost 5 bases, leaving 8 bases of the junction unmatched. In nucleotides, the CDR3 is TGTGCCAGCTCATACCGGGACAGACTAGAAGCTTTCTTT. It codes for CASSYRDRLEAFF.

The chain couples TRBV24-1 to TRBJ2-7; tentatively, D is TRBD2 (6 bases). The CDR3 loop spans 14 amino acids. Per germline, CDR1 KGHDR and CDR2 SFDVKD. V dropped 3 bases and J dropped 6 bases, with 14 bases sitting between them. CDR3 sequence reads: CATSDPGTEGEQYF. CDR3 sequence (DNA): TGTGCCACCAGTGATCCAGGGACTGAAGGCGAGCAGTACTTC.

This rearrangement joins TRBV13 to TRBJ1-1, with 7 bases matching TRBD1. This CDR3 region has 15 residues. After removal of 5 bases from V and 1 base from J, the junction contained 7 bases not matched to a gene. Germline CDR1 and CDR2: PRHDT and FYEKMQ (reference sequence). The CDR3 sequence: CASSPRQGENTEAFF. The CDR3, as DNA: TGTGCCAGCAGCCCCCGACAGGGTGAGAACACTGAAGCTTTCTTT.

This chain links TRBV28 with TRBJ1-3, with a tentative D call TRBD1 (5 bases). The V gene's germline CDR1 is MDHEN and CDR2 SYDVKM. V was clipped by 4 bases and J by 2 bases, with 15 bases between them. The length of the CDR3 is 16 residues. This chain's CDR3 is CASSYRSSRTGNTIYF. The CDR3 DNA is TGTGCCAGCAGTTACAGGTCCTCCAGGACTGGAAACACCATATATTTT.

J is TRBJ1-6 and V is TRBV6-5; 7 bases line up with TRBD1. V was clipped by 6 bases and J by 9 bases; unmatched bases: 8. Germline assignment: CDR1 MNHEY and CDR2 SVGAGI. The CDR3 extends over 14 amino acids. CDR3 in amino acids: CASSPGQPGSPLHF. The CDR3 DNA sequence: TGTGCCAGCAGCCCGGGACAGCCGGGTTCACCCCTCCACTTT.

The chain links TRBV9 to TRBJ2-7; tentative D call: TRBD2 (6 bases). This CDR3 comprises 13 residues. Trimming cost V 8 bases and J 1 base, with 13 bases left between them. Germline loops: CDR1 SGDLS, CDR2 YYNGEE. In nucleotides, the CDR3 is TGTGCCAGGTGCCGGGAGTCGTCCTACGAGCAGTACTTC. Its translation is CARCRESSYEQYF. Variable domain in full (rest from reference TRBV9 and TRBJ2-7): DSGVTQTPKHLITATGQRVTLRCSPRSGDLSVYWYQQSLDQGLQFLIQYYNGEERAKGNILERFSAQQFPDLHSELNLSSLELGDSALYFCARCRESSYEQYFGPGTRLTVT.

This clone was found once. The chain links TRBV7-2 to TRBJ2-2; a possible D gene is TRBD1 (6 bases). The CDR3 extends over 14 amino acids. Looked up from germline, CDR1 is SGHTA and CDR2 is FQGNSA. The germline V and J ends were trimmed by 5 bases and 6 bases, with 13 bases remaining between them. CDR3 in amino acids: CASSEHRESGELFF. In DNA, the CDR3 is TGTGCCAGCAGCGAACACAGGGAATCCGGGGAGCTGTTTTTT.

There are a few counts of this clone. V usage is TRBV5-1 and J usage is TRBJ2-2, with 9 bases matching TRBD1. V trimming: 5 bases; J trimming: 4 bases; junction bases outside the gene matches: 9. Germline CDR1 and CDR2: SGHRS and YFSETQ. The CDR3 length is 16 residues. This CDR3 is CASRSGTGRATGELFF. The CDR3 region has the DNA TGCGCCAGCAGATCCGGGACAGGGAGGGCCACCGGGGAGCTGTTTTTT.

CDR3 nucleotides: TGCGCCAGCAGCGAATGGACAGGCCGCAATCAGCCCCAGCATTTT. It is translated as CASSEWTGRNQPQHF. The rearrangement links TRBV5-1 to TRBJ1-5, with 7 bases fitting TRBD1. V was clipped by 4 bases and J by 2 bases; unmatched bases: 6. Germline CDR1 reads SGHRS; CDR2 reads YFSETQ. The CDR3 is 15 residues long.

The V and J genes are TRBV11-2 and TRBJ1-1; D is unclear. CDR3 length equals 13 residues. Germline V lookup: CDR1 SGHAT, CDR2 FQNNGV. The ends were cut back, 5 bases at V and 1 base at J, with 8 bases in the middle. The CDR3 bases are TGTGCCAGCAGCCTAAGAGAGAACACTGAAGCTTTCTTT. It translates to CASSLRENTEAFF.

This chain connects TRBV5-4 to TRBJ2-1, with TRBD2 matching 8 bases. The CDR3 is 14 residues long. Germline V gene data show CDR1 as SGHNT and CDR2 as YYREEE (reference sequence). The J segment lost 0 bases and the V segment lost 5 bases, leaving 1 base of the junction unmatched. The CDR3 loop reads CASRSGSSYNEQFF. Written as DNA, the CDR3 is TGTGCCAGCAGAAGCGGGAGCTCCTACAATGAGCAGTTCTTC. Using reference TRBV5-4 and TRBJ2-1 for the parts outside the CDR3, the full variable domain is ETGVTQSPTHLIKTRGQQVTLRCSSQSGHNTVSWYQQALGQGPQFIFQYYREEENGRGNFPPRFSGLQFPNYSSELNVNALELDDSALYLCASRSGSSYNEQFFGPGTRLTVL.

This clone has only one observation. The chain uses TRBV19 and TRBJ1-3; D gene ambiguous. The CDR3 covers 13 residues. The germline V gene encodes CDR1 LNHDA and CDR2 SQIVND (reference sequence). V was cut by 4 bases and J by 9 bases, with 13 bases left in between. The CDR3 DNA follows: TGTGCCAGTAGTAGTACTACCCGAGGCACCATATATTTT. This sequence encodes CASSSTTRGTIYF.

This clone was detected a few times. The chain joins TRBV27 to TRBJ2-2, with 9 bases that match TRBD1. The V gene end was trimmed by 2 bases and the J gene end by 6 bases; junction bases not matched to a gene: 10. In germline, CDR1 is MNHEY, CDR2 SMNVEV (reference sequence). The CDR3 totals 17 residues. The CDR3 here is CASSLPPGQGFSGELFF. Written as DNA, the CDR3 is TGTGCCAGCAGTTTACCCCCGGGACAGGGATTCTCCGGGGAGCTGTTTTTT.